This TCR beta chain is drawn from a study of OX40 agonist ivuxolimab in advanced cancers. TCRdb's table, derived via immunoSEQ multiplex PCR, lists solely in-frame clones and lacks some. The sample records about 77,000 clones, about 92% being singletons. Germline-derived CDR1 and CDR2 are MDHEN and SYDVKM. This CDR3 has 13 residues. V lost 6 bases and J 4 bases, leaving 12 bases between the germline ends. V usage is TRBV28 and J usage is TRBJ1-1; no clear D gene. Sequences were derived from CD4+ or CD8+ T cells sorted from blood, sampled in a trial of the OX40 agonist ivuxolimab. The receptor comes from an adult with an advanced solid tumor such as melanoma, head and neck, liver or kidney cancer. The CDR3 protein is CASSSRGTTEAFF. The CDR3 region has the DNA TGTGCCAGCAGCTCCCGCGGTACCACTGAAGCTTTCTTT.